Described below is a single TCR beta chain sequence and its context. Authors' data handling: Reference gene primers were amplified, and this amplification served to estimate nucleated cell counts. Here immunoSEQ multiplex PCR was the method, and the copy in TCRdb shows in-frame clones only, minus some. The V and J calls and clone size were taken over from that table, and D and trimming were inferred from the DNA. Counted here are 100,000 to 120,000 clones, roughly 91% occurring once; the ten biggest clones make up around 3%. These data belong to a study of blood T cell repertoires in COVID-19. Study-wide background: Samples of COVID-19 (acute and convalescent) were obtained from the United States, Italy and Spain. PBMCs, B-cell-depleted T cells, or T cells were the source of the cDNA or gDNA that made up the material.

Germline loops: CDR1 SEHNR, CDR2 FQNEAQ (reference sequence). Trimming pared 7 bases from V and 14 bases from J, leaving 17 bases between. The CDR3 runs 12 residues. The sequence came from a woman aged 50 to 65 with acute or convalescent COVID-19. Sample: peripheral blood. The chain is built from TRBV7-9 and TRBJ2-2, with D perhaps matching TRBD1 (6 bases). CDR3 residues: CASTRAGERLFF. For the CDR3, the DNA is TGTGCCAGCACCCGCGCAGGGGAAAGACTGTTTTTT.